This TCR beta chain was sequenced in a study of graft-versus-host responses after intestinal transplantation. Study context: Transplant types were multivisceral, liver-intestinal, or isolated intestinal.

CDR3 length: 17 residues. CDR1 LGHNA and CDR2 YNFKEQ come from the germline V gene. Trimming removed 0 bases from V and 5 bases from J, with 20 bases in between. On this clone: What it binds is unknown.

Some clones are missing from TCRdb's copy, which holds only in-frame ones; the method was immunoSEQ multiplex PCR. The sample carries around 100,000 clones, approximately 93% recorded once. Study observations and caveats: GvH clones surfaced in recipient marrow, some emerging earlier in ileum or blood. High graft-versus-host to host-versus-graft clonal ratios were found in allografts of patients who had graft-donor T cell macrochimerism. There was an association between peak levels of circulating GvH clones and early post-transplant HvG declines.

The TCR originated in a human donor who was the organ donor for an intestinal transplant. The source material was unstimulated CD8+ T cells sorted from spleen or lymph node cells, sampled before transplant. The chain recombines TRBV4-2 with TRBJ2-7; tentatively, D is TRBD2 (7 bases). For the CDR3, the DNA is TGTGCCAGCAGCCAAGATTTTTCGGGGGGCGTGCGGGACGAGCAGTACTTC. It yields the protein CASSQDFSGGVRDEQYF.